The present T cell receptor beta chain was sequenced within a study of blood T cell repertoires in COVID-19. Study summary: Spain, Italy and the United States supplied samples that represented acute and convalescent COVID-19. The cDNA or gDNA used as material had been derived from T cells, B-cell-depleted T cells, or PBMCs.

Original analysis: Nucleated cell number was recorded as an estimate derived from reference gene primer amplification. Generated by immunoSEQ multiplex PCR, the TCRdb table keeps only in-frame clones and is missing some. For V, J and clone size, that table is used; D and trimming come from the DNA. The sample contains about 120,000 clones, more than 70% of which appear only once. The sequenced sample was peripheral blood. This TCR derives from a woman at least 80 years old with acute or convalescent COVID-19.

The CDR3 reads CSVEAGRFTDTQYF. In DNA form, the CDR3 reads TGCAGCGTTGAGGCAGGGCGGTTCACAGATACGCAGTATTTT. The chain recombines TRBV29-1 with TRBJ2-3; D possibly corresponds to TRBD1 (5 bases). The CDR3 contains 14 residues. The V and J ends lost 3 bases and 2 bases respectively, with 12 bases between them. Germline values: CDR1 SQVTM, CDR2 ANQGSEA.